This TCR beta chain was recorded in a study of T cell repertoires in cytomegalovirus infection. At the level of the study: The authors relied on CMV epitopes, both recently identified HLA-C-restricted and well-studied HLA-B-restricted. Public TCR beta signatures were indicative of both CMV infection and a matching HLA type.

Study-level results: In two of eight donors, the top clonotype was HLA-C-restricted CMV-specific. Accumulated public TCR beta family frequency recognized individuals carrying CMV together with the relevant HLA.

In this sample, this clonotype turned up many times. Its antigen remains unidentified. TCRdb called the reads again in MiXCR, with one record for every CDR3 protein. Of fewer than 850,000 distinct CDR3 sequences listed, about 27% are singletons. Material: cultured CD8+ T cells from PBMCs, obtained from culture after CMV antigen stimulation. The sequence derives from a human donor in good health (CMV status not recorded). Some clones in this sample may be carry-over from other donors' samples.

The CDR3, as DNA: TGCGCCAGCAGTGAGTCGAACAACAGGATCTACGAGCAGTACTTC. Protein product: CASSESNNRIYEQYF. The chain joins TRBV10-2 to TRBJ2-7, with a tentative D call TRBD1 (5 bases). The V end lost 0 bases, the J end lost 3 bases, and 12 bases lay between the germline ends. CDR3 length: 15 residues. Germline V gene sequence: CDR1 WSHSY, CDR2 SAAADI.